The present TCR beta chain was sequenced within a study of CD8 T cells in ankylosing spondylitis. The CDR3 has 12 amino acids. The germline V and J ends were trimmed by 3 bases and 8 bases, with 7 bases remaining between them. Germline CDR1 and CDR2: SGHAT and FQNNGV. TCRdb reanalysed the 5' RACE reads using MiXCR and keeps one entry per CDR3 protein. The sample consists of 90,000 to 120,000 distinct CDR3 sequences, nearly 25% of them appearing once. In its sample, this clonotype was seen many times. The specimen was synovial fluid, either unsorted or a sorted T cell fraction (not recorded which). This receptor was obtained from a male donor with ankylosing spondylitis. The J gene is TRBJ1-4, the V gene TRBV11-2; D not resolved. The CDR3 DNA is TGTGCCAGCAGCTTGGGCGAGGAAAAACTGTTTTTT. Translated: CASSLGEEKLFF.